This T cell receptor beta chain was obtained from a study of spatial heterogeneity in lung cancer. Study-level findings and limits: Resection blood, more than follow-up blood, showed ubiquitous expanded tumor TCRs.

The time point is: sample taken at primary tumor resection. Whole RNA from tumor, nontumor lung or frozen PBMC was sequenced unsorted. The donors comprised approximately 75 untreated early-stage non-small cell lung cancer patients. Many counts were recorded for this clonotype. What it binds is unknown. On each TCR cDNA molecule, a unique molecular identifier was present. TCRdb re-called the 5' RACE reads with MiXCR, one entry per CDR3 protein. The sample has roughly 48,000 distinct CDR3 sequences, approximately 5% seen once. The sample in question was PBMCs, obtained at surgery. The source of this sequence is a male donor with early-stage non-small cell lung cancer.

CDR3 DNA sequence: TGCGCCAGCAGCCAAGATCGCGCACAGGGGGTAGGATCTGGGGCCAACGTCCTGACTTTC. Translated, it gives CASSQDRAQGVGSGANVLTF. This chain connects TRBV4-1 to TRBJ2-6; 8 bases align to TRBD1. The CDR3 extends over 20 amino acids. Germline CDR1 and CDR2: MGHRA and YSYEKL. V lost 0 bases and J lost 1; bases outside the gene matches: 11.